The 15 T cell receptor beta chains below were found in one sample sequenced in a study of response to subunit inactivated influenza vaccine. TCRdb fed the RT-PCR reads into MiXCR, producing one record per CDR3 protein. The data show 710,000 or so distinct CDR3 sequences, 15% to 18% seen once. The sample here was PBMCs from blood, taken 11 to 12 days after vaccination. All receptors derive from a man aged 45-65 years who received an inactivated influenza vaccine.

This clonotype was seen a few times. The chain combines TRBV7-2 with TRBJ2-5; TRBD2 aligns across 7 bases. The CDR3 sequence is 16 residues long. Germline trimming cut 1 base from V and 4 bases from J; bases unmatched to any gene: 9. Germline loops: CDR1 SGHTA, CDR2 FQGNSA. As DNA, the CDR3 is TGTGCCAGCAGCTTAGACCGACTAGCCAATATAGAGACCCAGTACTTC. Translating gives CASSLDRLANIETQYF.

In this sample, this clonotype turned up a few times. The V gene is TRBV20-1, the J gene TRBJ2-7; either TRBD1 or TRBD2 may fit D (6 bases each). The V gene lost 5 bases and the J gene lost 2 bases, with 13 bases spanning the gap. The CDR3 runs 13 residues. The germline V gene has CDR1 DFQATT and CDR2 SNEGSKA (reference sequence). DNA for the CDR3: TGCAGTGCTGGGAGGACAGATACCTACGAGCAGTACTTC. It encodes CSAGRTDTYEQYF.

The rearrangement uses TRBV2 and TRBJ1-6; D perhaps matches TRBD1 (6 bases). Germline V lookup: CDR1 SNHLY, CDR2 FYNNEI. The V and J ends lost 7 bases and 7 bases respectively, with 14 bases between them. This CDR3 region has 14 residues. The DNA for the CDR3 is TGTGCCAGCAAGCAGGGGCCCTGGAATTCACCCCTCCACTTT. Encoded protein: CASKQGPWNSPLHF.

This clonotype was observed a few times. The chain uses TRBV7-2 and TRBJ2-5; 8 positions agree with TRBD2. The V and J ends lost 2 bases and 4 bases, in that order; junction bases with no gene match: 9. This CDR3 is built from 16 residues. Germline V gene sequence: CDR1 SGHTA, CDR2 FQGNSA. Written as DNA, the CDR3 is TGTGCCAGCAGCTTACGTTCCGGGAGGGCCACAGAGACCCAGTACTTC. This translates into CASSLRSGRATETQYF.

The rearrangement joins TRBV25-1 to TRBJ2-2; D is uncertain. From germline, CDR1 is MGHDK and CDR2 SYGVNS. The CDR3 has 15 residues. V dropped 2 bases and J dropped 1 base, with 8 bases sitting between them. CDR3 region: CASSEIDLNTGELFF. The CDR3 DNA follows: TGTGCCAGCAGTGAAATCGACCTGAACACCGGGGAGCTGTTTTTT.

This clonotype was observed a handful of times. The junction and the germline gene differ at one end; a read error may be behind it. The V gene is TRBV4-3, the J gene TRBJ2-5; D is perhaps TRBD2 (6 bases). The CDR3 is 12 amino acids. Germline loops: CDR1 LGHNA, CDR2 YSLEER. CDR3 residues: CASSQRGGPANF. The CDR3 DNA follows: TGCGCCAGCAGCCAAAGAGGAGGGCCAGCGAACTTC.

The chain recombines TRBV27 with TRBJ1-3; D gene ambiguous. This CDR3 contains 15 residues. Germline V gene lookup returns CDR1 MNHEY and CDR2 SMNVEV (reference sequence). V lost 6 bases and J lost 0, with 12 bases in between. In DNA, the CDR3 is TGTGCCAGCAGCGAGGACGGCGGCTCTGGAAACACCATATATTTT. Amino acid sequence: CASSEDGGSGNTIYF.

This chain links TRBV15 with TRBJ1-2, with D unclear. This CDR3 contains 15 residues. Trimming stripped 0 bases from V and 0 bases from J, with 8 bases between. Germline CDR1 and CDR2: LNHNV and YYDKDF (reference sequence). The CDR3 reads CATSRDLASNYGYTF. Written as DNA, the CDR3 is TGTGCCACCAGCAGAGATCTGGCTTCTAACTATGGCTACACCTTC.

CDR3 coding DNA: TGCGCCAGCAGCTGGACTAGCGGGGGCACCGGGGAGCTGTTTTTT. This sequence encodes CASSWTSGGTGELFF. The chain uses TRBV5-1 and TRBJ2-2; 13 nucleotides agree with TRBD2. CDR1 SGHRS and CDR2 YFSETQ come from the germline V gene. The CDR3 is 15 residues long. After removal of 3 bases from V and 4 bases from J, the junction contained 0 bases not matched to a gene.

This clonotype has only a few counts. The rearrangement links TRBV29-1 to TRBJ2-3; D is perhaps TRBD1 or TRBD2 (5 bases each). CDR3 size: 15 residues. Germline CDR1 is SQVTM and CDR2 is ANQGSEA. V was trimmed by 4 bases and J by 2 bases, leaving 16 bases between them. The CDR3 protein is CSVVGARGATDTQYF. The CDR3 DNA reads TGCAGCGTTGTCGGGGCCCGGGGAGCCACAGATACGCAGTATTTT.

The V gene is TRBV30, the J gene TRBJ1-5, with D perhaps TRBD1 (6 bases). The CDR3 has 14 residues. Deletions cut 0 bases from V and 4 bases from J, with 10 bases between. The germline V gene has CDR1 GTSNPN and CDR2 SVGIG (reference sequence). CDR3 in DNA: TGTGCCTGGAGTGTACAGGGCCTTAATCAGCCCCAGCATTTT. It is translated as CAWSVQGLNQPQHF.

The chain carries TRBV30 and TRBJ2-1; 7 bases are shared with TRBD1. In germline, CDR1 is GTSNPN, CDR2 SVGIG (reference sequence). This CDR3 has 13 residues. With 4 bases clipped from V and 6 bases from J, the junction kept 6 bases outside the gene matches. The CDR3 bases are TGTGCCTGGAACCAAGGGGGCCTCAATGAGCAGTTCTTC. Translated: CAWNQGGLNEQFF.

V gene TRBV11-2 combines with J gene TRBJ2-2; D gene ambiguous. V shed 5 bases and J shed 2 bases, with 15 bases lying between them. Germline lookup yields CDR1 SGHAT and CDR2 FQNNGV. This CDR3 is 16 amino acids long. Here the CDR3 reads CASSKTRLANTGELFF. CDR3 DNA: TGTGCCAGCAGCAAGACCCGACTTGCTAACACCGGGGAGCTGTTTTTT.

The V call is TRBV5-1, the J call TRBJ2-1; 8 nucleotides agree with TRBD2. CDR1 is SGHRS and CDR2 is YFSETQ in the germline V gene. This CDR3 has 14 amino acids. V gave up 1 base and J gave up 6 bases; unmatched junction bases: 3. The CDR3: CASSLFGGANEQFF. CDR3 sequence (DNA): TGCGCCAGCAGCTTGTTCGGGGGGGCCAATGAGCAGTTCTTC.

The V call is TRBV20-1, the J call TRBJ2-3, with no clear D. The CDR3 sequence is 13 residues long. V was shortened by 4 bases and J by 10 bases, with 18 bases between the two germline ends. Looked up from germline, CDR1 is DFQATT and CDR2 is SNEGSKA (reference sequence). This CDR3 is CSANSPMGYAQYF. The CDR3 nucleotides read TGCAGTGCTAATAGCCCCATGGGATATGCGCAGTATTTT.